Listed here are 14 T cell receptor beta chains from one sample, sequenced in a study of OX40 agonist ivuxolimab in advanced cancers. Libraries were prepared by immunoSEQ multiplex PCR; TCRdb keeps only in-frame clonotypes and omits some of them. The repertoire holds 87,000 or so clones, with approximately 85% as singletons. Specimen: CD4+ or CD8+ T cells sorted from blood, collected in a trial of the OX40 agonist ivuxolimab. These receptors originate from an adult with an advanced solid tumor such as melanoma, head and neck, liver or kidney cancer.

The chain uses TRBV28 and TRBJ2-7, with TRBD1 as a possible D gene (5 bases). V gave up 5 bases and J gave up 7 bases, with 9 bases separating them. In germline, CDR1 is MDHEN, CDR2 SYDVKM. The CDR3 runs 11 residues. The CDR3 loop reads CASSKGPEQYF. CDR3 DNA sequence: TGTGCCAGCAGTAAGGGGCCAGAGCAGTACTTC. The variable domain in full, with the rest retrieved from reference TRBV28 and TRBJ2-7, is DVKVTQSSRYLVKRTGEKVFLECVQDMDHENMFWYRQDPGLGLRLIYFSYDVKMKEKGDIPEGYSVSREKKERFSLILESASTNQTSMYLCASSKGPEQYFGPGTRLTVT.

The chain combines TRBV18 with TRBJ2-1, with 10 bases identical to TRBD2. The V and J ends lost 3 bases and 5 bases, in that order; junction bases with no gene match: 4. The CDR3 sequence is 15 residues long. Germline V gene sequence: CDR1 KGHSH, CDR2 LQKENI. CDR3 region: CASSPRTSGNNEQFF. CDR3 coding DNA: TGTGCCAGCTCACCGCGGACTAGCGGCAACAATGAGCAGTTCTTC.

CDR3 coding DNA: TGTGCCAGCAGCTTAGTCGAGTCAGATACGCAGTATTTT. Protein: CASSLVESDTQYF. This chain links TRBV11-3 with TRBJ2-3; D remains ambiguous. From germline, CDR1 is SGHNT and CDR2 YENEEA. The CDR3 is made up of 13 amino acids. Trimming stripped 1 base from V and 4 bases from J, with 6 bases between.

This clone has more than one count but fewer than ten. The chain recombines TRBV11-1 with TRBJ2-7; D possibly corresponds to TRBD2 (6 bases). CDR1 and CDR2 from the germline V gene are SGHAT and FQDESV (reference sequence). Trimming took 5 bases from V and 6 from J, leaving 11 bases between them. This CDR3 spans 12 amino acids. For the CDR3, the DNA is TGTGCCAGCAGCCGACTAGGCGCCGAGCAGTACTTC. Translating gives CASSRLGAEQYF.

The chain carries TRBV7-2 and TRBJ2-1; TRBD2 aligns across 10 bases. The germline V gene has CDR1 SGHTA and CDR2 FQGNSA. This CDR3 is 15 amino acids long. J gave up 9 bases and V 4 bases, and 9 bases lay outside the gene matches. CDR3 region: CASSSTSTSGIEQFF. DNA of the CDR3: TGTGCCAGCAGCTCCACATCTACTAGCGGGATTGAGCAGTTCTTC.

The chain has TRBV28 and TRBJ1-1; D gene uncertain. The V end was cut by 2 bases, the J end by 0 bases, with 10 bases between. CDR3 length: 15 amino acids. Germline CDR1 is MDHEN and CDR2 is SYDVKM. CDR3 protein: CASSLIEHMNTEAFF. Written as DNA, the CDR3 is TGTGCCAGCAGTTTAATTGAACACATGAACACTGAAGCTTTCTTT.

The gene calls are TRBV11-2 and TRBJ2-1; D is unclear. The CDR3 is 13 amino acids. V lost 0 bases and J 12 bases, leaving 12 bases between the germline ends. Germline V gives CDR1 SGHAT, CDR2 FQNNGV. Here the CDR3 reads CASSLDRLTSQFF. Written as DNA, the CDR3 is TGTGCCAGCAGCTTAGATCGGCTGACATCGCAGTTCTTC.

The chain has TRBV28 and TRBJ2-7; no clear D gene. Germline V gene data show CDR1 as MDHEN and CDR2 as SYDVKM. The CDR3 has 15 amino acids. V was trimmed by 2 bases and J by 2 bases, leaving 13 bases between them. CDR3: CASSLTFTVTYEQYF. The CDR3 DNA is TGTGCCAGCAGTTTAACTTTCACGGTTACCTACGAGCAGTACTTC.

The genes are TRBV6-5 and TRBJ2-5; 7 bases agree with TRBD1. The germline V gene encodes CDR1 MNHEY and CDR2 SVGAGI. The CDR3 loop spans 16 amino acids. Trimming cost V 4 bases and J 1 base; bases outside gene matches: 9. The CDR3 bases are TGTGCCAGCAGTTCTACCCTCGGACAGGTCCAAGAGACCCAGTACTTC. Amino acid sequence: CASSSTLGQVQETQYF.

This clone was found once. The chain uses TRBV19 and TRBJ2-1; D unresolved. With 1 base removed from V and 0 bases from J, the gap between germline ends came to 4 bases. The V gene's germline CDR1 is LNHDA and CDR2 SQIVND (reference sequence). The CDR3 sequence is 14 residues long. The CDR3 DNA reads as TGTGCCAGTAGTATAGGCAGCTCCTACAATGAGCAGTTCTTC. This gives the protein CASSIGSSYNEQFF.

The chain carries TRBV27 and TRBJ2-5, with 12 bases aligning to TRBD2. The assigned J gene may be wrong: the sequence end matches TRBJ2-7 better. In germline, CDR1 is MNHEY, CDR2 SMNVEV (reference sequence). The CDR3 totals 14 residues. DNA of the CDR3: TGTGCCAGCAGTTTCGGACTAGCGGGAAACGAGCAGTACTTC. Translating it yields CASSFGLAGNEQYF.

This sequence joins TRBV4-1 and TRBJ2-7; TRBD2 agrees at 9 bases. CDR1 is MGHRA and CDR2 is YSYEKL in the germline V gene. Trimming took 3 bases from V and 2 from J; bases not matched to a gene: 2. This CDR3 is 14 amino acids long. The CDR3 loop reads CASSHSGSTYEQYF. CDR3 nucleotide sequence: TGCGCCAGCAGCCATAGCGGGAGCACCTACGAGCAGTACTTC.

J is TRBJ2-7 and V is TRBV11-2; D is perhaps TRBD1 (5 bases). The germline gives CDR1 SGHAT, CDR2 FQNNGV. Trimming took off 1 base at V and 0 bases at J, with 13 bases between the two ends. The CDR3 is 16 amino acids. CDR3 in amino acids: CASSLVLGQNSYEQYF. The DNA of the CDR3 is TGTGCCAGCAGCTTAGTCCTGGGGCAAAACTCCTACGAGCAGTACTTC. Drawing the rest from reference TRBV11-2 and TRBJ2-7, the complete variable domain is EAGVAQSPRYKIIEKRQSVAFWCNPISGHATLYWYQQILGQGPKLLIQFQNNGVVDDSQLPKDRFSAERLKGVDSTLKIQPAKLEDSAVYLCASSLVLGQNSYEQYFGPGTRLTVT.

The genes are TRBV27 and TRBJ2-6, with D unclear. The ends were cut back, 8 bases at V and 3 bases at J, with 2 bases in the middle. The CDR3 is 11 amino acids. CDR1 and CDR2 from the germline V gene are MNHEY and SMNVEV (reference sequence). Here the CDR3 reads CASLGANVLTF. The CDR3 nucleotides read TGTGCCAGCCTTGGGGCCAACGTCCTGACTTTC.